The clone carrying this TCR beta chain has more than one count but fewer than ten. The sample comes from a study of OX40 agonist ivuxolimab in advanced cancers. The wider study: Patients receiving dose escalation had hepatocellular carcinoma, melanoma, renal cell or head and neck cancer. Averaging roughly 60 years in age, with a range of about 23 to 90, the cohort was around 87% male.

Germline V gene data show CDR1 as MNHEY and CDR2 as SMNVEV (reference sequence). V was cut by 6 bases and J by 4 bases, with 12 bases left in between. The CDR3 is 13 amino acids. Here immunoSEQ multiplex PCR was the method, and the copy in TCRdb shows in-frame clones only, minus some. The sample records roughly 80,000 clones, about 93% being singletons. This sample comprised CD4+ or CD8+ T cells sorted from blood, obtained in a trial of the OX40 agonist ivuxolimab. This TCR was recovered from an adult with an advanced solid tumor such as melanoma, head and neck, liver or kidney cancer. The chain uses TRBV27 and TRBJ1-2; D possibly corresponds to TRBD1 (5 bases). The CDR3 region is CASRVSGGYGYTF. CDR3 bases: TGTGCCAGCAGAGTGAGTGGGGGCTATGGCTACACCTTC.